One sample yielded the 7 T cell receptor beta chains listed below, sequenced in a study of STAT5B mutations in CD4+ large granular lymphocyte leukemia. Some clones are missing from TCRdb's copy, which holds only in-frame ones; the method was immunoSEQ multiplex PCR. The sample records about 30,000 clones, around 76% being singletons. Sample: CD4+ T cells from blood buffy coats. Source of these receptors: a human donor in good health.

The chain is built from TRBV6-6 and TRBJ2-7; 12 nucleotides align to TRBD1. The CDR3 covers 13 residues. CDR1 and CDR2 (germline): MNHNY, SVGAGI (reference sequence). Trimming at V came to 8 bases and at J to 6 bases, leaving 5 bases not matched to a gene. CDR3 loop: CASEGTGGLEQYF. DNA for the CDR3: TGTGCCAGCGAAGGGACAGGGGGCCTCGAGCAGTACTTC.

The CDR3 region has the DNA TGTGCCAGCATCAAGGAGCAGGCGACAGGAAACACCATATATTTT. It translates to CASIKEQATGNTIYF. The V and J genes are TRBV2 and TRBJ1-3, with no clear D. CDR3 length: 15 residues. The germline CDR1 and CDR2 sequences are SNHLY and FYNNEI. V gave up 7 bases and J gave up 4 bases, with 17 bases separating them.

This chain's CDR3 is CASSLALWDRDLARETQYF. The CDR3 DNA reads TGTGCCAGCAGCTTAGCGCTTTGGGACAGGGATCTGGCGAGGGAGACCCAGTACTTC. The chain has TRBV7-8 and TRBJ2-5; TRBD1 agrees at 9 bases. Germline values: CDR1 SGHVS, CDR2 FQNEAQ. Trimming at V came to 0 bases and at J to 5 bases, leaving 16 bases not matched to a gene. The CDR3 covers 19 residues. Based on the CDR3 plus reference TRBV7-8 and TRBJ2-5, the full variable domain is GAGVSQSPRYKVAKRGQDVALRCDPISGHVSLFWYQQALGQGPEFLTYFQNEAQLDKSGLPSDRFFAERPEGSVSTLKIQRTQQEDSAVYLCASSLALWDRDLARETQYFGPGTRLLVL.

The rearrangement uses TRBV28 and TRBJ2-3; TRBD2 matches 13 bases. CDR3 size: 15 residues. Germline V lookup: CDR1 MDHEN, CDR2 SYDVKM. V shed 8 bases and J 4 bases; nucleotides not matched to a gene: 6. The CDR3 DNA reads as TGTGCCAGCCTACTAGCGGGAGGGCCATCAGATACGCAGTATTTT. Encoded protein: CASLLAGGPSDTQYF.

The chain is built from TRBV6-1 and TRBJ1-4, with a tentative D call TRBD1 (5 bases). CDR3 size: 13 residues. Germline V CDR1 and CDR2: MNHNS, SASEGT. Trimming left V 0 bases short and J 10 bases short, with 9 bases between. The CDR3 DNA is TGTGCCAGCAGTGAAGCGGGGCGAGGAAAACTGTTTTTT. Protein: CASSEAGRGKLFF.

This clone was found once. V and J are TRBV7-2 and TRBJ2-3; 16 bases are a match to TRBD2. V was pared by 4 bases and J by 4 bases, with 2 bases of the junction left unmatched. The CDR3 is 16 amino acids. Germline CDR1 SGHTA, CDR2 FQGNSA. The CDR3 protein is CASSSGLAGGSDTQYF. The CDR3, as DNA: TGTGCCAGCAGCTCGGGACTAGCGGGGGGGTCAGATACGCAGTATTTT.

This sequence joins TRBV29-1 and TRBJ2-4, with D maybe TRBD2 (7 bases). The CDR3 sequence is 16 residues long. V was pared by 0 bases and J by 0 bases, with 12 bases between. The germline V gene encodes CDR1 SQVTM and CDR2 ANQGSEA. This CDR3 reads CSVEEWEGVAKNIQYF. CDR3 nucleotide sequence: TGCAGCGTTGAAGAATGGGAGGGGGTAGCCAAAAACATTCAGTACTTC.